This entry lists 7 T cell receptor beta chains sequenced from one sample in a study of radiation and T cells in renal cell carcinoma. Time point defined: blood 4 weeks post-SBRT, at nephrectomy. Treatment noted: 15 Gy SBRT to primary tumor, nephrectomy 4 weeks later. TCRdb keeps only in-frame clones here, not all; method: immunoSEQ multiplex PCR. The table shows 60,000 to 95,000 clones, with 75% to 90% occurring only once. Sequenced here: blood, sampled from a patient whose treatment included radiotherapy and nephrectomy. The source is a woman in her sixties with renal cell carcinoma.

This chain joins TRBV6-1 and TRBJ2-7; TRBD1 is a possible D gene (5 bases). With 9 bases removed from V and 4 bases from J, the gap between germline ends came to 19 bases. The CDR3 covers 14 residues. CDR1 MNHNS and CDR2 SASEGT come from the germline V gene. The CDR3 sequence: CASCPGLVEYEQYF. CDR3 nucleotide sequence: TGTGCCAGTTGCCCAGGGCTAGTGGAGTACGAGCAGTACTTC.

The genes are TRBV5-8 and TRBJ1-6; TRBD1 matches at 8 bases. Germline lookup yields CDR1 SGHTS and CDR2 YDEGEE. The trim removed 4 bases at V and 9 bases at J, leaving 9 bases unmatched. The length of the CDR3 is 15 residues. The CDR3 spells CASSPSGQGSSPLHF. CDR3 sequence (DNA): TGTGCCAGCAGCCCAAGCGGACAGGGTAGTTCACCCCTCCACTTT.

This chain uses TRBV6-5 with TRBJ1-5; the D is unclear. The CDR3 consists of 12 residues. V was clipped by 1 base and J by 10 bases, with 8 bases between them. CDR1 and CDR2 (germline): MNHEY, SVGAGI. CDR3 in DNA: TGTGCCAGCAGTTACTTCTTTCAACCCCAGCATTTT. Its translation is CASSYFFQPQHF.

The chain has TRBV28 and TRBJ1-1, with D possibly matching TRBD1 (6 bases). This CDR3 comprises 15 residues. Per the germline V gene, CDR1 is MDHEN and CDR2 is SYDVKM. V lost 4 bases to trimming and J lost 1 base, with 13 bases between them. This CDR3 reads CASSYDRLPNTEAFF. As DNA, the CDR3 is TGTGCCAGCAGTTATGACAGGTTACCGAACACTGAAGCTTTCTTT. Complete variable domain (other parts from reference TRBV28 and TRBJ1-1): DVKVTQSSRYLVKRTGEKVFLECVQDMDHENMFWYRQDPGLGLRLIYFSYDVKMKEKGDIPEGYSVSREKKERFSLILESASTNQTSMYLCASSYDRLPNTEAFFGQGTRLTVV.

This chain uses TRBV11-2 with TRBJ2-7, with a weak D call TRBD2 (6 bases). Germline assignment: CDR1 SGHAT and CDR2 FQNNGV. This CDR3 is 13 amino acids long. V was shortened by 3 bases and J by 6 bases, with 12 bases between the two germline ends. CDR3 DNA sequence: TGTGCCAGCAGCTTTAGACCGGAGGGCGAGCAGTACTTC. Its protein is CASSFRPEGEQYF.

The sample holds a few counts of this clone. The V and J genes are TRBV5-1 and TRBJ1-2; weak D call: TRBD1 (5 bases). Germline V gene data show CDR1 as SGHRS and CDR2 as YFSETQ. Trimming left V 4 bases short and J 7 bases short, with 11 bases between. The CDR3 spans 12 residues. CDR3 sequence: CASSPGGGGYTF. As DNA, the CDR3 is TGCGCCAGCAGCCCCGGGGGAGGTGGCTACACCTTC.

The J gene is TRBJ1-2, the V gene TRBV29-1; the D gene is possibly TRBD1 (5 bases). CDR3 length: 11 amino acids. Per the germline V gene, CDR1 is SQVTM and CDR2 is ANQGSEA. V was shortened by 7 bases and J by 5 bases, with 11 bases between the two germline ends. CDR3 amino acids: CSAGQEYGYTF. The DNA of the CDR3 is TGCAGCGCCGGACAAGAGTATGGCTACACCTTC.